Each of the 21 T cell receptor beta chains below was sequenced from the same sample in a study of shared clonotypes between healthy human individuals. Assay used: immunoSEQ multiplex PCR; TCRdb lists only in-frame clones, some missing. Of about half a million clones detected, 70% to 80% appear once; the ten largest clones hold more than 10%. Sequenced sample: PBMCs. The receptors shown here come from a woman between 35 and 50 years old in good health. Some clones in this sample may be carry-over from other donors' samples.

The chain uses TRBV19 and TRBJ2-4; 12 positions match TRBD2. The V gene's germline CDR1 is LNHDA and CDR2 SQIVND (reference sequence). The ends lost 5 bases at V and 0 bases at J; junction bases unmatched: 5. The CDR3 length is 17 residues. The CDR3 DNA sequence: TGTGCCAGTAGTCCCCAGGGACTAGCGGGAGCCAAAAACATTCAGTACTTC. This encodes CASSPQGLAGAKNIQYF.

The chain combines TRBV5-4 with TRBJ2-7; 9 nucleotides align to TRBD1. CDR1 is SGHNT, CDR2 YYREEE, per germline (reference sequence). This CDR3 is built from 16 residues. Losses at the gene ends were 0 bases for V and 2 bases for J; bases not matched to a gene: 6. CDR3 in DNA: TGTGCCAGCAGCTTGGCCCCGGGACAGGGAGCCTACGAGCAGTACTTC. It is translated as CASSLAPGQGAYEQYF. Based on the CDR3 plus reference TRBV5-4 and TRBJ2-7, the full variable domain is ETGVTQSPTHLIKTRGQQVTLRCSSQSGHNTVSWYQQALGQGPQFIFQYYREEENGRGNFPPRFSGLQFPNYSSELNVNALELDDSALYLCASSLAPGQGAYEQYFGPGTRLTVT.

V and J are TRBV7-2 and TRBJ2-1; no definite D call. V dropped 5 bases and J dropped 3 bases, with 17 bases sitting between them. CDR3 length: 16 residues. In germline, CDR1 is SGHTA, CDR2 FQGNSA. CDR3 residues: CASSLNRGLDYNEQFF. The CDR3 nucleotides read TGTGCCAGCAGCCTCAACCGAGGCCTAGACTACAATGAGCAGTTCTTC. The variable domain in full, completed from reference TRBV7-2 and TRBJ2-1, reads GAGVSQSPSNKVTEKGKDVELRCDPISGHTALYWYRQSLGQGLEFLIYFQGNSAPDKSGLPSDRFSAERTGGSVSTLTIQRTQQEDSAVYLCASSLNRGLDYNEQFFGPGTRLTVL.

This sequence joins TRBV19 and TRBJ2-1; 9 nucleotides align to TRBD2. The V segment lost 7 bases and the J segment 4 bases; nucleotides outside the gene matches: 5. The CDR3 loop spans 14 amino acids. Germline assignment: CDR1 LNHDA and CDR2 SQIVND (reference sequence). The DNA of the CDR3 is TGTGCCAGTAACGAGCGGGAGGTTTACAATGAGCAGTTCTTC. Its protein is CASNEREVYNEQFF. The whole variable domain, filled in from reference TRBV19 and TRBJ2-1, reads DGGITQSPKYLFRKEGQNVTLSCEQNLNHDAMYWYRQDPGQGLRLIYYSQIVNDFQKGDIAEGYSVSREKKESFPLTVTSAQKNPTAFYLCASNEREVYNEQFFGPGTRLTVL.

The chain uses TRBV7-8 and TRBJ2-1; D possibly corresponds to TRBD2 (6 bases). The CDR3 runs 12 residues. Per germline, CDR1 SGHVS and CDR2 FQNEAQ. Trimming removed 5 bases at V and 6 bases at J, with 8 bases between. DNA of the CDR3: TGTGCCAGCAGCACCGGGGGCAATGAGCAGTTCTTC. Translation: CASSTGGNEQFF.

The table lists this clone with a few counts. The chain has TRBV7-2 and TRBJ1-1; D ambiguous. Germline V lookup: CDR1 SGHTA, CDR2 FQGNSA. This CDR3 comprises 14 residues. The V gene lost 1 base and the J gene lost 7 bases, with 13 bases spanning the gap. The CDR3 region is CASSLESLVSEAFF. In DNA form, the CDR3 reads TGTGCCAGCAGCTTAGAGAGTTTGGTCAGTGAAGCTTTCTTT.

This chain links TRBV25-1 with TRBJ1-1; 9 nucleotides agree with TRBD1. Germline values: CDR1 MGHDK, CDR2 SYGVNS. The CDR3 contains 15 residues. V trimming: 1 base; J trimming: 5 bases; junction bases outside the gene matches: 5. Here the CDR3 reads CASSESGTGSTEAFF. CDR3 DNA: TGTGCCAGCAGTGAATCGGGGACAGGGAGTACTGAAGCTTTCTTT. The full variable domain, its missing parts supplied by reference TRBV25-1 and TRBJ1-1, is EADIYQTPRYLVIGTGKKITLECSQTMGHDKMYWYQQDPGMELHLIHYSYGVNSTEKGDLSSESTVSRIRTEHFPLTLESARPSHTSQYLCASSESGTGSTEAFFGQGTRLTVV.

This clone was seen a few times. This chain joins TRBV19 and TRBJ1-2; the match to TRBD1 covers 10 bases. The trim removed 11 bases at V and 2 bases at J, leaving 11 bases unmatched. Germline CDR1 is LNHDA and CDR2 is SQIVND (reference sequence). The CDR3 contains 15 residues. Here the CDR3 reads CAAGQDRGKNYGYTF. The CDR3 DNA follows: TGTGCCGCCGGACAGGACAGGGGGAAGAACTATGGCTACACCTTC.

The CDR3 DNA sequence: TGCGCCAGCAGCCAAGATACCGGCAGCCATCAGCCCCAGCATTTT. Translation: CASSQDTGSHQPQHF. The chain has TRBV4-1 and TRBJ1-5, with unresolved D. Trimming took 0 bases from V and 5 from J, leaving 11 bases between them. The CDR3 covers 15 residues. Germline CDR1 MGHRA, CDR2 YSYEKL.

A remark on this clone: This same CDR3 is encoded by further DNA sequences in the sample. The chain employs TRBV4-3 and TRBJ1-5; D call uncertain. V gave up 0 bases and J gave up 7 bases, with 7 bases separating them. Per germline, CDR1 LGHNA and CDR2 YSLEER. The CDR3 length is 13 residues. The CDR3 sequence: CASSQDREQPQHF. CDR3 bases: TGCGCCAGCAGCCAAGATCGAGAGCAGCCCCAGCATTTT.

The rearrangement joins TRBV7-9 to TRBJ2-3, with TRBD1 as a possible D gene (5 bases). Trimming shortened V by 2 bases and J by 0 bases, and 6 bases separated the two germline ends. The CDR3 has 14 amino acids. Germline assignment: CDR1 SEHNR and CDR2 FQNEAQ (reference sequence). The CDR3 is CASSLPGSTDTQYF. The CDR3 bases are TGTGCCAGCAGCTTACCAGGGAGCACAGATACGCAGTATTTT.

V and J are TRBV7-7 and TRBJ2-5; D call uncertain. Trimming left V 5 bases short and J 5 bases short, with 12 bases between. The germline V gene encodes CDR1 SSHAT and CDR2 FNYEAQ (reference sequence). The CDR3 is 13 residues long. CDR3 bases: TGTGCCAGCAGCACCCGGGCCCGGGAGACCCAGTACTTC. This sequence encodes CASSTRARETQYF.

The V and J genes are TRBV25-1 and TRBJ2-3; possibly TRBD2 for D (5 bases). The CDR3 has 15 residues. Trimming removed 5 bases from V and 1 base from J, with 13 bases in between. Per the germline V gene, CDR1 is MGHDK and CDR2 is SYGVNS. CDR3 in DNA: TGTGCCAGCAGTCTAGCTAGGGCGGGCACAGATACGCAGTATTTT. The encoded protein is CASSLARAGTDTQYF.

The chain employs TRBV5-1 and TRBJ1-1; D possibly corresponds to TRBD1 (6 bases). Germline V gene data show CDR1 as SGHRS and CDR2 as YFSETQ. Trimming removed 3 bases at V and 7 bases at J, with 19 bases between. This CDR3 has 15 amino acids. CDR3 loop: CASSSKTGRSSEAFF. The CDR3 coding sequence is TGCGCCAGCAGCTCTAAGACAGGCCGTTCCAGTGAAGCTTTCTTT.

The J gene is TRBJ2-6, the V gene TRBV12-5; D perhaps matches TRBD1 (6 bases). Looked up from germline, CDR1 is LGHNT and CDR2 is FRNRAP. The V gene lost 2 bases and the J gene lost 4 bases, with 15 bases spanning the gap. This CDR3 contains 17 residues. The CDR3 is CASGLITSGDGANVLTF. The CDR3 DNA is TGTGCTAGTGGTTTGATAACCTCAGGGGACGGGGCCAACGTCCTGACTTTC.

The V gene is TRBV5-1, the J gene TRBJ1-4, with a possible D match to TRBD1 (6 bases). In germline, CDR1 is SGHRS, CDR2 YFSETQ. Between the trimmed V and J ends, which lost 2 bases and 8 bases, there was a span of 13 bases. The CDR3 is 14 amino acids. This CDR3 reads CASSFVGGQEKLFF. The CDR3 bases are TGCGCCAGCAGCTTTGTGGGGGGCCAGGAAAAACTGTTTTTT.

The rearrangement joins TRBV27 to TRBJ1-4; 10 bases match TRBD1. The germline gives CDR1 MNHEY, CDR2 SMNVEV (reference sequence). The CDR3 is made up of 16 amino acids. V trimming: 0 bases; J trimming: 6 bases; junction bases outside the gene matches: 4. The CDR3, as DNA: TGTGCCAGCAGTTTATCGATCGGGACAGGGGATGAAAAACTGTTTTTT. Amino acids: CASSLSIGTGDEKLFF. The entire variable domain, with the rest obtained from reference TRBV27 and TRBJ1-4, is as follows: EAQVTQNPRYLITVTGKKLTVTCSQNMNHEYMSWYRQDPGLGLRQIYYSMNVEVTDKGDVPEGYKVSRKEKRNFPLILESPSPNQTSLYFCASSLSIGTGDEKLFFGSGTQLSVL.

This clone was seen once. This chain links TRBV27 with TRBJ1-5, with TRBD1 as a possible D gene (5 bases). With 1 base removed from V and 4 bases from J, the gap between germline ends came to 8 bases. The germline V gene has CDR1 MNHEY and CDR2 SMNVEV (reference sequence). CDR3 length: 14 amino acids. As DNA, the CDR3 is TGTGCCAGCAGTTTATGGGCAGGGAATCAGCCCCAGCATTTT. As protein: CASSLWAGNQPQHF.

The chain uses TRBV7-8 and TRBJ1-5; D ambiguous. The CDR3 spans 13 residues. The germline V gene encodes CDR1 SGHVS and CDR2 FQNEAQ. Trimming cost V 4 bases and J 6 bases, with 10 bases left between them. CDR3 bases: TGTGCCAGCAGCTACAATGCGTTTCAGCCCCAGCATTTT. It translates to CASSYNAFQPQHF. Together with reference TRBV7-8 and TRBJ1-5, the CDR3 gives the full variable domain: GAGVSQSPRYKVAKRGQDVALRCDPISGHVSLFWYQQALGQGPEFLTYFQNEAQLDKSGLPSDRFFAERPEGSVSTLKIQRTQQEDSAVYLCASSYNAFQPQHFGDGTRLSIL.

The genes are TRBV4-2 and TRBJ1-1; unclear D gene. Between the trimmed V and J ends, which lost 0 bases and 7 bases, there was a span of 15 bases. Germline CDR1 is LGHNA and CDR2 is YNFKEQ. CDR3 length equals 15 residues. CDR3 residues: CASSQEPLGFGEAFF. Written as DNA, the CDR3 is TGTGCCAGCAGCCAAGAACCCCTTGGGTTTGGTGAAGCTTTCTTT.

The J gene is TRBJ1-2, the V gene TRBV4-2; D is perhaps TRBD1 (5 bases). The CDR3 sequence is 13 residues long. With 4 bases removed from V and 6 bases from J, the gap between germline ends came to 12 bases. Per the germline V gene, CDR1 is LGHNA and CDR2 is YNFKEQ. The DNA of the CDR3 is TGTGCCAGCAGCCGGGCGACAGCAGATGGCTACACCTTC. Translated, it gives CASSRATADGYTF.